Here is one TCR beta chain with its context. Its antigen is not identified. A read error may explain this, as a much larger clone is one base away. V was clipped by 0 bases and J by 6 bases, with 11 bases between them. The CDR3 is 15 amino acids. Germline V gives CDR1 LGHNA, CDR2 YNFKEQ. This record comes from a study of CD8+CD57+ T cells in acquired aplastic anemia. Study in general: Sorted cells (CD4+ and CD8+) yielded DNA amounts that averaged approximately 3.2 ug. Study-wide results and caveats: Around 30 sequences, all CD8+ CDR3, were shared between patients and controls. No significant patient-versus-control difference appeared in CD8+ Simpson's diversity.

TCR beta VDJ and CDR3 profiles were obtained from a genomic DNA template. TCRdb reprocessed the reads via MiXCR and lists one record per CDR3 protein. The data hold 250,000 to 300,000 distinct CDR3 sequences, with approximately 55% observed a single time. The V gene is TRBV4-2, the J gene TRBJ2-2; D call uncertain. Sequencing was performed on sorted CD4+, CD8+, or CD8+CD57+ T cells (not recorded which) from PBMCs. The source is a human donor with severe aplastic anemia or a healthy control (not recorded which). The CDR3 here is CASSQERVGAGELFF. The CDR3 DNA reads TGTGCCAGCAGCCAAGAAAGGGTCGGCGCCGGGGAGCTGTTTTTT.